Listed here are 29 T cell receptor beta chains from one sample, sequenced in a study of cytomegalovirus exposure and HLA in healthy donors. Primers included in the PCR were 60 Vbeta and 13 Jbeta primers. Clones were sequenced by immunoSEQ multiplex PCR, and TCRdb holds only the in-frame ones, with some missing. The sample lists 200,000 to 250,000 clones, under 80% occurring once. The sample comprised PBMCs. The receptor source for this set is a woman in her 30s in good health and CMV-seronegative.

J is TRBJ1-1 and V is TRBV11-3, with 7 nucleotides matching TRBD1. With V trimmed by 4 bases and J by 4 bases, 9 bases remained unmatched. Germline-derived CDR1 and CDR2 are SGHNT and YENEEA. The CDR3 length is 15 residues. CDR3 sequence: CASSSSTGDGTEAFF. The CDR3 DNA reads as TGTGCCAGCAGCTCATCCACAGGGGACGGCACTGAAGCTTTCTTT.

This chain uses TRBV5-1 with TRBJ2-7; no clear D. The CDR3 sequence is 13 residues long. Trimming took 4 bases from V and 3 from J, leaving 11 bases between them. Germline-derived CDR1 and CDR2 are SGHRS and YFSETQ. The CDR3 nucleotides are TGCGCCAGCAGCACCGGGTCAAACTACGAGCAGTACTTC. It specifies CASSTGSNYEQYF. Full variable domain (missing parts from reference TRBV5-1 and TRBJ2-7): KAGVTQTPRYLIKTRGQQVTLSCSPISGHRSVSWYQQTPGQGLQFLFEYFSETQRNKGNFPGRFSGRQFSNSRSEMNVSTLELGDSALYLCASSTGSNYEQYFGPGTRLTVT.

The chain joins TRBV18 to TRBJ2-3; 9 positions agree with TRBD1. CDR1 and CDR2 (germline): KGHSH, LQKENI. Trimming took 3 bases from V and 4 from J; bases not matched to a gene: 8. This CDR3 spans 16 amino acids. CDR3 DNA: TGTGCCAGCTCACCCACCGGGACAGGGCGTCCAGATACGCAGTATTTT. Its translation: CASSPTGTGRPDTQYF.

V and J are TRBV6-5 and TRBJ1-4; weak D call: TRBD1 (6 bases). The V end was cut by 7 bases, the J end by 2 bases, with 8 bases between. The CDR3 runs to 13 residues. Germline CDR1 and CDR2: MNHEY and SVGAGI. CDR3: CASKTGTNEKLFF. CDR3 bases: TGTGCCAGCAAGACAGGCACTAATGAAAAACTGTTTTTT.

A word on this clone: At one boundary the junction diverges from the germline segment, which might be a read error. The rearrangement links TRBV7-9 to TRBJ1-4; 7 bases line up with TRBD1. CDR3 length: 15 amino acids. Germline V gene sequence: CDR1 SEHNR, CDR2 FQNEAQ (reference sequence). CDR3: CASSYGQAINDKLFF. The DNA for the CDR3 is TGTGCCAGCAGCTACGGACAGGCAATTAATGACAAACTGTTTTTT.

The V gene is TRBV7-2, the J gene TRBJ2-5, with 9 bases lining up with TRBD1. The end of the DNA aligns better with TRBJ2-7, so the J call may be wrong. The V gene's germline CDR1 is SGHTA and CDR2 FQGNSA. The CDR3 is 14 residues long. CDR3 DNA sequence: TGTGCCAGCAGCCACCGGACAGGGGTCTACGAGCAGTACTTC. It encodes CASSHRTGVYEQYF.

This clone has more than one count but fewer than ten. V gene TRBV14 combines with J gene TRBJ2-5; D remains unclear. CDR3 length: 15 residues. V dropped 0 bases and J dropped 3 bases, with 11 bases sitting between them. Germline CDR1 reads SGHDN; CDR2 reads FVKESK. CDR3 loop: CASSQDNYIKETQYF. The CDR3 DNA reads as TGTGCCAGCAGCCAAGATAACTACATAAAAGAGACCCAGTACTTC.

V gene TRBV18 combines with J gene TRBJ1-4, with 9 bases fitting TRBD1. Losses at the gene ends were 3 bases for V and 2 bases for J; bases not matched to a gene: 7. The CDR3 is made up of 17 amino acids. Per the germline V gene, CDR1 is KGHSH and CDR2 is LQKENI. This CDR3 is CASSPRDREDTNEKLFF. Here the CDR3 DNA reads TGTGCCAGCTCACCCCGGGACAGGGAGGATACTAATGAAAAACTGTTTTTT.

The V call is TRBV9, the J call TRBJ2-1; 9 bases align to TRBD1. This CDR3 spans 16 amino acids. Germline V gives CDR1 SGDLS, CDR2 YYNGEE. V lost 3 bases and J lost 5; bases outside the gene matches: 9. The CDR3 DNA sequence: TGTGCCAGCAGCGCGCCCCTCGGGACAGGGCACAATGAGCAGTTCTTC. Protein: CASSAPLGTGHNEQFF.

V usage is TRBV7-6 and J usage is TRBJ1-5, with D perhaps TRBD1 (6 bases). The CDR3 totals 16 residues. From germline, CDR1 is SGHVS and CDR2 FNYEAQ. The ends were cut back, 5 bases at V and 0 bases at J, with 14 bases in the middle. Here the CDR3 reads CASSPGTTSSNQPQHF. The CDR3 bases are TGTGCCAGCAGCCCAGGGACAACCAGTAGCAATCAGCCCCAGCATTTT.

This rearrangement joins TRBV7-8 to TRBJ1-6; D ambiguous. Germline V gene lookup returns CDR1 SGHVS and CDR2 FQNEAQ. The CDR3 consists of 12 residues. Deletions cut 1 base from V and 14 bases from J, with 9 bases between. CDR3 sequence: CASSLGGLSLHF. In DNA, the CDR3 is TGTGCCAGCAGCTTAGGCGGTCTATCCCTCCACTTT.

The V gene is TRBV27, the J gene TRBJ2-1, with D maybe TRBD2 (5 bases). The V end was cut by 5 bases, the J end by 3 bases, with 20 bases between. Germline loops: CDR1 MNHEY, CDR2 SMNVEV (reference sequence). The CDR3 totals 17 residues. As DNA, the CDR3 is TGTGCCAGCAGTATGCAAGGACTGGCGCCCTTCTACAATGAGCAGTTCTTC. Protein sequence: CASSMQGLAPFYNEQFF.

The gene calls are TRBV4-2 and TRBJ2-5; possible D gene TRBD2, 6 bases. V lost 1 base and J lost 0, with 12 bases in between. Germline assignment: CDR1 LGHNA and CDR2 YNFKEQ. There are 16 residues in the CDR3. The CDR3, as DNA: TGTGCCAGCAGCCAAGGATGGCGGGAATACCAAGAGACCCAGTACTTC. Translated: CASSQGWREYQETQYF.

This clone was seen a handful of times. J is TRBJ2-5 and V is TRBV7-9, with TRBD1 matching 10 bases. The CDR3 consists of 15 residues. Germline trimming cut 6 bases from V and 2 bases from J; bases unmatched to any gene: 6. Germline CDR1 SEHNR, CDR2 FQNEAQ (reference sequence). As DNA, the CDR3 is TGTGCCAGCAGGGCCGGGACAGGGGCTCAAGAGACCCAGTACTTC. Its translation is CASRAGTGAQETQYF.

In its sample, this clone was seen a few times. Within the sample, other DNA sequences also encode this same CDR3. The CDR3 here is CASSLAGASNQPQHF. The CDR3 coding sequence is TGCGCCAGCAGCTTGGCAGGGGCCAGCAATCAGCCCCAGCATTTT. The V gene is TRBV5-1, the J gene TRBJ1-5; a possible D gene is TRBD1 (6 bases). Trimming cost V 0 bases and J 1 base, with 8 bases left between them. The germline V gene has CDR1 SGHRS and CDR2 YFSETQ. CDR3 length: 15 amino acids.

The chain is built from TRBV7-9 and TRBJ2-5; TRBD2 matches at 9 bases. CDR3 length: 17 residues. With 1 base clipped from V and 5 bases from J, the junction kept 11 bases outside the gene matches. Germline V gene lookup returns CDR1 SEHNR and CDR2 FQNEAQ (reference sequence). CDR3 nucleotides: TGTGCCAGCAGCTTAGGGGCTAGCGGGGCTCCCACGGAGACCCAGTACTTC. Translation: CASSLGASGAPTETQYF.

The chain carries TRBV7-3 and TRBJ2-7; 10 nucleotides align to TRBD2. The V and J ends lost 5 bases and 6 bases, in that order; junction bases with no gene match: 4. CDR3 length equals 13 residues. Germline V gene data show CDR1 as SGHTA and CDR2 as FQGTGA. CDR3 sequence: CASSPAGGIEQYF. For the CDR3, the DNA is TGTGCCAGCAGCCCAGCGGGAGGGATCGAGCAGTACTTC. Looking up the rest from reference TRBV7-3 and TRBJ2-7 gives the full variable domain: GAGVSQTPSNKVTEKGKYVELRCDPISGHTALYWYRQSLGQGPEFLIYFQGTGAADDSGLPNDRFFAVRPEGSVSTLKIQRTERGDSAVYLCASSPAGGIEQYFGPGTRLTVT.

CDR3 protein: CASRGWGGEKGTQYF. CDR3 in DNA: TGTGCCAGCAGGGGATGGGGGGGCGAAAAAGGGACCCAGTACTTC. The chain couples TRBV27 to TRBJ2-5; TRBD2 is a possible D gene (7 bases). This CDR3 comprises 15 residues. V shed 6 bases and J shed 7 bases, with 21 bases lying between them. Per the germline V gene, CDR1 is MNHEY and CDR2 is SMNVEV (reference sequence).

The chain links TRBV7-9 to TRBJ1-1; D is ambiguous. V was shortened by 2 bases and J by 5 bases, with 6 bases between the two germline ends. The CDR3 is made up of 12 amino acids. Germline V lookup: CDR1 SEHNR, CDR2 FQNEAQ (reference sequence). This CDR3 reads CASSLPRTEAFF. DNA for the CDR3: TGTGCCAGCAGCTTACCGAGGACTGAAGCTTTCTTT.

The chain uses TRBV29-1 and TRBJ2-3; TRBD1 might be the D (6 bases). Germline CDR1 reads SQVTM; CDR2 reads ANQGSEA. Trimming removed 4 bases from V and 3 bases from J, with 14 bases in between. CDR3 length: 14 amino acids. The CDR3 DNA follows: TGCAGCGTTGGTGGACAGTTGCGGACAGATACGCAGTATTTT. Translating gives CSVGGQLRTDTQYF.

The V and J genes are TRBV5-6 and TRBJ2-1, with 7 bases that match TRBD2. The V gene end was trimmed by 0 bases and the J gene end by 0 bases; junction bases not matched to a gene: 3. This CDR3 has 16 amino acids. Germline V lookup: CDR1 SGHDT, CDR2 YYEEEE. The CDR3 sequence is CASSLEERDSYNEQFF. The DNA for the CDR3 is TGTGCCAGCAGCTTGGAAGAGCGGGACTCCTACAATGAGCAGTTCTTC.

The V gene is TRBV11-2, the J gene TRBJ2-3; TRBD2 aligns across 8 bases. Germline V CDR1 and CDR2: SGHAT, FQNNGV. This CDR3 region has 15 residues. The V segment lost 2 bases and the J segment 4 bases; nucleotides outside the gene matches: 5. CDR3 nucleotide sequence: TGTGCCAGCAGCTTATGGCGGGGGGCCCCAGATACGCAGTATTTT. It encodes CASSLWRGAPDTQYF.

A few counts support this clone. One junction end does not reproduce the germline sequence, and a read error may be involved. The CDR3 DNA is TGCAGCGTTGGTCGAAAAACTGTTTTT. Translating it yields CSVGRKTVF. The V and J genes are TRBV29-1 and TRBJ1-4; D is unresolved. The CDR3 sequence is 9 residues long. The germline V gene has CDR1 SQVTM and CDR2 ANQGSEA.

The chain links TRBV5-1 to TRBJ2-5; possibly TRBD1 for D (5 bases). The end of the DNA is better explained by TRBJ2-7, so the J call may be wrong. Germline CDR1 is SGHRS and CDR2 is YFSETQ. The CDR3 extends over 14 amino acids. As DNA, the CDR3 is TGCGCCAGCAGCTTGGCCGACAGTTCCTACGAGCAGTACTTC. Translating gives CASSLADSSYEQYF.

CDR3 sequence (DNA): TGCGCCAGCTCACAATACCAGGGAGGGTCCTACGAGCAGTACTTC. As protein: CASSQYQGGSYEQYF. V and J are TRBV23-1 and TRBJ2-7; 7 bases are shared with TRBD2. TRBV23-1 is annotated as an ORF whose role is uncertain. The CDR3 runs to 15 residues. Trimming removed 8 bases from V and 1 base from J; junction bases left unmatched: 11.

This chain joins TRBV18 and TRBJ2-6; D unresolved. V lost 5 bases to trimming and J lost 0 bases, with 5 bases between them. The CDR3 totals 14 residues. Per the germline V gene, CDR1 is KGHSH and CDR2 is LQKENI. CDR3 DNA sequence: TGTGCCAGCTCAGAGTCCTCTGGGGCCAACGTCCTGACTTTC. This sequence encodes CASSESSGANVLTF.

This clone showed up just a few times. The chain couples TRBV2 to TRBJ1-1; 9 bases fit TRBD1. Germline-derived CDR1 and CDR2 are SNHLY and FYNNEI. The CDR3 contains 15 residues. V was pared by 4 bases and J by 3 bases, with 6 bases of the junction left unmatched. CDR3 protein: CASSGDRAMDTEAFF. The CDR3 region has the DNA TGTGCCAGCAGTGGGGACAGGGCAATGGACACTGAAGCTTTCTTT.

This chain connects TRBV27 to TRBJ2-2; weak D call: TRBD2 (5 bases). Germline CDR1 is MNHEY and CDR2 is SMNVEV (reference sequence). The germline V and J ends were trimmed by 5 bases and 0 bases, with 13 bases remaining between them. CDR3 length: 16 residues. In nucleotides, the CDR3 is TGTGCCAGCAGTCCCTATCTAGCCCCGAACACCGGGGAGCTGTTTTTT. This codes for CASSPYLAPNTGELFF.

Comments on this clone: It is unclear where the CDR3 begins or ends on the DNA, so no DNA is shown, and the CDR3 is as TCRdb lists it. The chain combines TRBV19 with TRBJ1-6. Including both end residues, the CDR3 is 16 amino acids long. CDR1 and CDR2 (germline): LNHDA, SQIVND (reference sequence). The chain's CDR3 is CASSSGDIPYNSPLHF.